A selection of T cell receptor beta chains follows, all from one sample in a study of post-analysis software for immune sequencing data. TCRdb passed the PCR reads through MiXCR, listing each CDR3 protein once. The sample records hundreds of thousands of distinct CDR3 sequences, around 40% being singletons. The sample taken for sequencing was blood. These receptors were obtained from a girl aged 5-17 years with multiple sclerosis. The CDR3 runs from the conserved cysteine through the conserved F or W. The D gene is left open where the match is weak. Rows may omit the clone size; those that give it use once, few, many or a size class.

. . TRBJ2-4 TRBV25-1 15 CASSERRGGAWEQYF TGTGCCAGCAGTGAGAGGCGCGGGGGCGCCTGGGAGCAGTACTTC
. . TRBJ2-7 TRBV2 13 CASEGVSSYEQYF TGTGCCAGCGAAGGGGTAAGCTCCTACGAGCAGTACTTC
. few TRBJ2-5 TRBV28 11 CASLGQETQYF TGTGCCAGCCTTGGGCAAGAGACCCAGTACTTC
TRBD1 few TRBJ1-4 TRBV12-3/TRBV12-4 14 CASRAGTGTEKLFF TGTGCCAGCAGAGCCGGGACAGGGACTGAAAAACTGTTTTTT
. . TRBJ2-4 TRBV20-1 15 CSARDANGEIHIQYF TGCAGTGCTAGAGACGCCAACGGGGAGATACACATTCAGTACTTC
. few TRBJ2-7 TRBV29-1 13 CSVEVTETYEQYF TGCAGCGTTGAGGTAACGGAGACCTACGAGCAGTACTTC
. . TRBJ1-1 TRBV7-6 15 CASSLFRGADTEAFF TGCGCCAGCAGCTTATTCCGGGGGGCAGACACTGAAGCTTTCTTT
. few TRBJ1-2 TRBV3-1 13 CASSHGSTGGYTF TGTGCCAGCAGCCACGGATCAACGGGTGGCTACACCTTC
TRBD2 few TRBJ2-1 TRBV9 16 CASSVSGNVAYNEQFF TGTGCCAGCAGCGTTAGCGGGAATGTAGCCTACAATGAGCAGTTCTTC
. . TRBJ2-1 TRBV7-8 14 CASSLVQGYNEQFF TGTGCCAGCAGCTTAGTCCAGGGTTACAATGAGCAGTTCTTC
. . TRBJ2-3 TRBV28 17 CASSLDSPKSYTDTQYF TGTGCCAGCAGTTTAGACTCGCCCAAATCTTACACAGATACGCAGTATTTT
TRBD1 . TRBJ1-4 TRBV9 18 CARHSLQGAINRDEKLFF TGTGCCAGACACTCTCTGCAGGGGGCCATTAACAGAGATGAAAAACTGTTTTTT
. . TRBJ2-5 TRBV10-3 12 CATGTEIETQHF TGTGCCACCGGGACCGAAATTGAGACCCAGCACTTC
. . TRBJ1-1 TRBV20-1 12 CSASQLNTEAFF TGCAGTGCTAGTCAGCTAAACACTGAAGCTTTCTTT
TRBD2 few TRBJ2-1 TRBV6-5 16 CASSYSIGTRVNEQFF TGTGCCAGCAGTTACTCGATCGGGACTAGGGTCAATGAGCAGTTCTTC
TRBD1 . TRBJ2-3 TRBV20-1 15 CSAKRQGLSRDTQYF TGCAGTGCTAAGAGACAGGGGCTTTCCCGAGATACGCAGTATTTT
TRBD2 . TRBJ2-1 TRBV7-8 15 CASSLAGGAPYEQFF TGTGCCAGCAGTCTAGCGGGCGGCGCCCCATATGAGCAGTTCTTC